This T cell receptor (beta chain) appears in the sequencing data of a study of CD8+ T cells in alopecia areata. Study context: Treatment with tofacitinib (6 to 18 months) was followed by 6 months off drug.

Treatment reported: oral pan-JAK inhibitor, 5-10 mg twice daily. Alopecia areata patients had lesional scalp punch biopsies and peripheral blood taken from them. Study-wide results and caveats: On tofacitinib, scalp and blood still held many of the expanded lesional clones. Normal scalp had lower clonality than lesional scalp, with alopecia totalis/universalis lesions showing this most strongly.

Concerning this clone: What it binds is not known.

Extraction of RNA preceded its reverse transcription into cDNA, which served as the sequencing template. Generated by immunoSEQ multiplex PCR, the TCRdb table keeps only in-frame clones and is missing some. This table holds around 270,000 clones, 58% found once. The receptor's source is a human donor with alopecia areata. The material was CD4+ T cells sorted from blood, obtained at week 24, from a patient treated with tofacitinib.

This CDR3 is CASKGREETQYF. The CDR3 coding sequence is TGTGCCAGCAAGGGACGTGAAGAGACCCAGTACTTC. The J gene is TRBJ2-5, the V gene TRBV25-1; the D gene could be TRBD1 or TRBD2 (5 bases each). V was clipped by 7 bases and J by 3 bases, with 9 bases between them. This CDR3 region has 12 residues. Germline CDR1 MGHDK, CDR2 SYGVNS. Variable domain in full (rest from reference TRBV25-1 and TRBJ2-5): EADIYQTPRYLVIGTGKKITLECSQTMGHDKMYWYQQDPGMELHLIHYSYGVNSTEKGDLSSESTVSRIRTEHFPLTLESARPSHTSQYLCASKGREETQYFGPGTRLLVL.